The sample holds a few counts of the clone carrying this TCR beta chain. Its matching antigen is unknown. This entry comes from a study of identical twins. Findings and caveats of the study: With beta out-of-frame sequences, excess sharing by twins was weaker. The more abundant beta clonotypes in cord blood had fewer insertions, and memory repertoires did not show this. Out-of-frame alpha sequences common to twins were enriched for low generation probability.

Through template switching, a universal primer site was introduced, and the cDNA contained unique molecular identifiers. MiXCR was run by TCRdb on the 5' RACE reads, yielding one entry per CDR3 protein. The sample records a few hundred thousand distinct CDR3 sequences, about 8.5% being singletons. The CDR3 is 15 residues long. With 2 bases removed from V and 3 bases from J, the gap between germline ends came to 8 bases. The germline CDR1 and CDR2 sequences are MNHEY and SVGEGT. The same data also went into a second study, on yellow fever vaccine responses in identical twins.

This chain uses TRBV6-2 or TRBV6-3 with TRBJ2-6, with D possibly being TRBD2 (5 bases). This clonotype originated in a young woman in good health. Input material: CD8+ T cells sorted from blood. The CDR3 protein is CASSYEGRGANVLTF. CDR3 DNA sequence: TGTGCCAGCAGTTACGAGGGTCGTGGGGCCAACGTCCTGACTTTC.